This passage covers 12 T cell receptor beta chains from one sample sequenced in a study of cytomegalovirus exposure and HLA in healthy donors. Measured with immunoSEQ multiplex PCR; TCRdb has only the in-frame clones, and not every one. The data contain 200,000 to 250,000 clones, about nine tenths of them seen just once; the ten biggest clones take up 1.5% to 2%. Sequenced input: PBMCs. These receptors were obtained from a woman aged 18-35 years in good health and CMV-seropositive.

J is TRBJ1-2 and V is TRBV28; 7 positions agree with TRBD1. The germline CDR1 and CDR2 sequences are MDHEN and SYDVKM. V was clipped by 5 bases and J by 5 bases; unmatched bases: 5. CDR3 size: 13 residues. CDR3 coding DNA: TGTGCCAGCAGTCGCGGGACAGTGTATGGCTACACCTTC. Protein sequence: CASSRGTVYGYTF.

V usage is TRBV5-1 and J usage is TRBJ1-2; weak D call: TRBD1 (6 bases). The V end was cut by 3 bases, the J end by 7 bases, with 13 bases between. This CDR3 comprises 13 residues. Germline values: CDR1 SGHRS, CDR2 YFSETQ. The CDR3 region has the DNA TGCGCCAGCAGCTCAAGACAGGCCGGTGGCTACACCTTC. Protein product: CASSSRQAGGYTF.

The J gene is TRBJ2-1, the V gene TRBV29-1; D might be TRBD1 (5 bases). This CDR3 has 15 amino acids. The V end was cut by 6 bases, the J end by 2 bases, with 17 bases between. Germline V gene sequence: CDR1 SQVTM, CDR2 ANQGSEA. The CDR3: CSVPPVDTTYNEQFF. The CDR3 DNA follows: TGCAGCGTCCCCCCGGTGGACACTACCTACAATGAGCAGTTCTTC.

The rearrangement links TRBV5-1 to TRBJ1-1; D uncertain. Trimming left V 4 bases short and J 4 bases short, with 17 bases between. Germline CDR1 reads SGHRS; CDR2 reads YFSETQ. This CDR3 contains 15 residues. CDR3 residues: CASSPQKFGSTEAFF. CDR3 nucleotides: TGCGCCAGCAGCCCGCAAAAGTTCGGGAGCACTGAAGCTTTCTTT.

This clone was counted a single time. The chain links TRBV10-3 to TRBJ2-1, with D possibly matching TRBD2 (6 bases). V lost 2 bases, J lost 3 bases, and 14 bases lay in between. Germline V gene lookup returns CDR1 ENHRY and CDR2 SYGVKD. This CDR3 comprises 16 residues. The CDR3 is CAISEIGEAVYNEQFF. CDR3 bases: TGTGCCATCAGTGAGATTGGGGAGGCCGTCTACAATGAGCAGTTCTTC.

The J gene is TRBJ2-2, the V gene TRBV7-2; 13 positions match TRBD2. V gave up 4 bases and J gave up 4 bases; unmatched junction bases: 3. This CDR3 contains 16 residues. In germline, CDR1 is SGHTA, CDR2 FQGNSA. The CDR3 loop reads CASSWGLAGSTGELFF. The CDR3 region has the DNA TGTGCCAGCAGCTGGGGACTAGCGGGAAGCACCGGGGAGCTGTTTTTT.

This clone was found once. The chain employs TRBV5-1 and TRBJ2-4; 8 nucleotides agree with TRBD2. The germline gives CDR1 SGHRS, CDR2 YFSETQ. This CDR3 has 14 residues. Trimming removed 2 bases from V and 8 bases from J; junction bases left unmatched: 6. DNA of the CDR3: TGCGCCAGCAGCTTAGAGCGGGAGCGGGACATTCAGTACTTC. Amino acids: CASSLERERDIQYF.

This chain connects TRBV6-5 to TRBJ1-2; no reliable D call. CDR1 is MNHEY and CDR2 is SVGAGI in the germline V gene. This CDR3 contains 13 residues. V gave up 2 bases and J gave up 4 bases, with 8 bases separating them. The DNA of the CDR3 is TGTGCCAGCAGTTACAAGCCTTCCTATGGCTACACCTTC. Translation: CASSYKPSYGYTF.

The chain uses TRBV28 and TRBJ1-2, with no clear D. CDR1 and CDR2 (germline): MDHEN, SYDVKM. The V end was cut by 1 base, the J end by 4 bases, with 7 bases between. The CDR3 totals 13 residues. The CDR3 here is CASSLSPSYGYTF. The CDR3 nucleotides read TGTGCCAGCAGTTTATCCCCATCCTATGGCTACACCTTC.

The V and J genes are TRBV29-1 and TRBJ2-3; D is undetermined. V was cut by 5 bases and J by 2 bases, with 11 bases left in between. Germline loops: CDR1 SQVTM, CDR2 ANQGSEA. The CDR3 contains 13 residues. In DNA, the CDR3 is TGCAGCGTTAAAGGGCAATTCACAGATACGCAGTATTTT. It encodes CSVKGQFTDTQYF.

The CDR3 loop is CAWSGPRGTEAFF. DNA for the CDR3: TGTGCCTGGAGTGGACCTAGGGGCACTGAAGCTTTCTTT. The V call is TRBV30, the J call TRBJ1-1; TRBD1 is a possible D gene (5 bases). The CDR3 is 13 amino acids. CDR1 GTSNPN and CDR2 SVGIG come from the germline V gene (reference sequence). Trimming took off 1 base at V and 4 bases at J, with 10 bases between the two ends.

This clone has just a few counts. J is TRBJ2-7 and V is TRBV28, with D perhaps TRBD1 (6 bases). The CDR3 runs 12 residues. Germline V gives CDR1 MDHEN, CDR2 SYDVKM. With 8 bases removed from V and 4 bases from J, the gap between germline ends came to 12 bases. Written as DNA, the CDR3 is TGTGCCAGCGAACAGGGCACATACGAGCAGTACTTC. Residues: CASEQGTYEQYF.